The 13 T cell receptor beta chains below come from one sample, sequenced in a study of a mutant IDH1 vaccine in newly diagnosed glioma. For these TCRs, the target antigens are not known. Measured with immunoSEQ multiplex PCR; TCRdb has only the in-frame clones, and not every one. The table includes about 50,000 clones, about 88% detected once. This sample's time point: week 47, end of study. All doses held 300 ug of mutant IDH1 20-mer peptide, with topical imiquimod. The sample in question was PBMCs, obtained from a glioma patient whose treatment included an IDH1 peptide vaccine. Every receptor here comes from a woman aged 25 to 39 with glioma. Some clones in this sample may be carry-over from other donors' samples.

This chain connects TRBV19 to TRBJ1-2; TRBD1 agrees at 8 bases. V gave up 6 bases and J gave up 5 bases; unmatched junction bases: 2. Germline CDR1 is LNHDA and CDR2 is SQIVND (reference sequence). The CDR3 is 12 residues long. CDR3 sequence (DNA): TGTGCCAGTAGACAGGGGGAGTATGGCTACACCTTC. It codes for CASRQGEYGYTF.

CDR3 region: CASSSYPTGGLGQPQHF. CDR3 coding DNA: TGCGCCAGCAGCTCATACCCAACAGGGGGCTTGGGGCAGCCCCAGCATTTT. V is TRBV5-1 and J is TRBJ1-5, with 9 bases aligning to TRBD1. The CDR3 spans 17 residues. The V gene's germline CDR1 is SGHRS and CDR2 YFSETQ. Trimming cost V 3 bases and J 7 bases; bases outside gene matches: 14.

The chain has TRBV28 and TRBJ1-5; TRBD1 might be the D (5 bases). Germline lookup yields CDR1 MDHEN and CDR2 SYDVKM. This CDR3 spans 14 amino acids. Trimming shortened V by 6 bases and J by 3 bases, and 12 bases separated the two germline ends. This CDR3 is CASSEDSFNQPQHF. In DNA, the CDR3 is TGTGCCAGCAGCGAAGACAGCTTCAATCAGCCCCAGCATTTT. The full variable domain, its missing parts supplied by reference TRBV28 and TRBJ1-5, is DVKVTQSSRYLVKRTGEKVFLECVQDMDHENMFWYRQDPGLGLRLIYFSYDVKMKEKGDIPEGYSVSREKKERFSLILESASTNQTSMYLCASSEDSFNQPQHFGDGTRLSIL.

J is TRBJ1-5 and V is TRBV19, with 11 bases fitting TRBD1. The V gene end was trimmed by 5 bases and the J gene end by 4 bases; junction bases not matched to a gene: 7. The V gene's germline CDR1 is LNHDA and CDR2 SQIVND (reference sequence). This CDR3 is 16 amino acids long. CDR3 region: CASSASRDRGNQPQHF. The CDR3 DNA reads as TGTGCCAGTAGTGCGTCCCGGGACAGGGGGAATCAGCCCCAGCATTTT.

The V and J genes are TRBV7-6 and TRBJ2-5; D is undetermined. This CDR3 has 13 amino acids. Trimming pared 4 bases from V and 4 bases from J, leaving 10 bases between. Germline loops: CDR1 SGHVS, CDR2 FNYEAQ. CDR3 residues: CASSYYRTETQYF. The CDR3 DNA is TGTGCCAGCAGCTACTACCGGACAGAGACCCAGTACTTC. The whole variable domain, filled in from reference TRBV7-6 and TRBJ2-5, reads GAGVSQSPRYKVTKRGQDVALRCDPISGHVSLYWYRQALGQGPEFLTYFNYEAQQDKSGLPNDRFSAERPEGSISTLTIQRTEQRDSAMYRCASSYYRTETQYFGPGTRLLVL.

A few counts support this clone. The rearrangement links TRBV4-1 to TRBJ1-1; D unclear. V gave up 0 bases and J gave up 3 bases, with 11 bases separating them. The CDR3 length is 15 residues. Germline V lookup: CDR1 MGHRA, CDR2 YSYEKL. The DNA for the CDR3 is TGCGCCAGCAGCCAAGATCAGTATACCTACACTGAAGCTTTCTTT. Its protein is CASSQDQYTYTEAFF.

The J gene is TRBJ2-5, the V gene TRBV11-1; the match to TRBD1 covers 9 bases. Per germline, CDR1 SGHAT and CDR2 FQDESV (reference sequence). The V and J ends lost 5 bases and 2 bases, in that order; junction bases with no gene match: 9. The length of the CDR3 is 16 residues. Written as DNA, the CDR3 is TGTGCCAGCAGCATAGGACAGGGGACTGTACAAGAGACCCAGTACTTC. It translates to CASSIGQGTVQETQYF.

The chain carries TRBV27 and TRBJ1-1; D remains unclear. The germline gives CDR1 MNHEY, CDR2 SMNVEV (reference sequence). The CDR3 is made up of 14 amino acids. The V gene lost 9 bases and the J gene lost 1 base, with 15 bases spanning the gap. The CDR3 nucleotides are TGTGCCAGTCTCGGGCTAGGGTCGAACACTGAAGCTTTCTTT. Its translation: CASLGLGSNTEAFF.

This clone has more than one count but fewer than ten. The V gene is TRBV27, the J gene TRBJ1-2, with TRBD1 identical over 7 bases. Trimming at V came to 6 bases and at J to 0 bases, leaving 1 base not matched to a gene. This CDR3 is 13 amino acids long. Germline CDR1 is MNHEY and CDR2 is SMNVEV (reference sequence). The CDR3 region has the DNA TGTGCCAGCAGCAGGGGGACTAACTATGGCTACACCTTC. Translating it yields CASSRGTNYGYTF.

The chain employs TRBV29-1 and TRBJ1-2, with 8 positions matching TRBD1. The germline V gene encodes CDR1 SQVTM and CDR2 ANQGSEA. With 7 bases clipped from V and 7 bases from J, the junction kept 11 bases outside the gene matches. The CDR3 has 13 residues. The CDR3 nucleotides read TGCAGCGCTGGGACAGGCGTTGGTGGTGGCTACACCTTC. Protein sequence: CSAGTGVGGGYTF.

This clone was counted between two and nine times. This chain uses TRBV11-3 with TRBJ1-4; D perhaps matches TRBD1 (5 bases). This CDR3 spans 16 amino acids. V lost 2 bases, J lost 8 bases, and 18 bases lay in between. CDR1 and CDR2 (germline): SGHNT, YENEEA. The CDR3 loop is CASSLTNKGIGEKLFF. The DNA of the CDR3 is TGTGCCAGCAGCTTAACGAATAAGGGGATCGGGGAAAAACTGTTTTTT.

The gene calls are TRBV2 and TRBJ2-1; 8 bases line up with TRBD2. Trimming cost V 4 bases and J 7 bases; bases outside gene matches: 6. The CDR3 is 14 amino acids. Germline-derived CDR1 and CDR2 are SNHLY and FYNNEI. The CDR3: CASSGTGGPNEQFF. CDR3 sequence (DNA): TGTGCCAGCAGTGGGACGGGAGGGCCGAATGAGCAGTTCTTC.

This clone was seen once. The V and J genes are TRBV19 and TRBJ2-6; 7 bases fit TRBD2. Unmatched junction bases numbered 8, after V lost 5 bases and J lost 1 base. Germline V gives CDR1 LNHDA, CDR2 SQIVND (reference sequence). The CDR3 loop spans 17 amino acids. CDR3 amino acids: CASSAGLVFSGANVLTF. In DNA, the CDR3 is TGTGCCAGTAGTGCAGGACTAGTATTTTCTGGGGCCAACGTCCTGACTTTC.